This is a list of T cell receptor beta chains from one sample in a study of T cell responses to AZD1222 COVID-19 vaccine. The data were produced by immunoSEQ multiplex PCR, yet TCRdb's version contains in-frame clones alone and is incomplete. The data hold under 150,000 clones, with approximately 90% observed a single time. This specimen consisted of peripheral blood, obtained on day 0 of AZD1222 vaccination. Every receptor here comes from an adult in good health. The CDR3 runs from the conserved cysteine through the conserved F or W. D genes are given only for firm matches. Expanded clones are given a class, and other clones once, few, many or no size at all.

J | V | size | D | DNA | CDR3
TRBJ1-5 | TRBV9 | - | - | TGTGCCAGCAGCGTCACAGGGTCCAATCAGCCCCAGCATTTT | CASSVTGSNQPQHF
TRBJ2-7 | TRBV19 | - | TRBD1 | TGTGCCAGTAGTATAAGGGACAGGGGTTCCTACGAGCAGTACTTC | CASSIRDRGSYEQYF
TRBJ1-2 | TRBV5-6 | - | - | TGTGCCAGCAGCTTGTCTGGGGCGGCGCATGGCTACACCTTC | CASSLSGAAHGYTF
TRBJ2-4 | TRBV30 | - | TRBD2 | TGTGCCTGGAGTGTAGACGGGACTAGCGGGTTCCTAGCCAAAAACATTCAGTACTTC | CAWSVDGTSGFLAKNIQYF
TRBJ1-1 | TRBV7-6 | - | - | TGTGCCAGCAGCTTAGGGCAGGGTAACACTGAAGCTTTCTTT | CASSLGQGNTEAFF
TRBJ2-1 | TRBV5-1 | once | TRBD2 | TGCGCCAGCAGCTTGGGCGGGAGTGGGTATGAGCAGTTCTTC | CASSLGGSGYEQFF
TRBJ2-3 | TRBV10-1 | once | - | TGCGCCAGCAGTGGAACGGGTATAACAGATACGCAGTATTTT | CASSGTGITDTQYF
TRBJ2-7 | TRBV9 | - | TRBD2 | TGTGCCAGCACCGTGGGGACTACCGACTACGAGCAGTACTTC | CASTVGTTDYEQYF
TRBJ1-3 | TRBV27 | once | - | TGTGCCAGCAGTACCTCAAGGGGCAAATCTGGAAACACCATATATTTT | CASSTSRGKSGNTIYF
TRBJ2-3 | TRBV2 | - | TRBD1 | TGTGCCAGCAGTGTAGGGGGCGCCTTGGATACGCAGTATTTT | CASSVGGALDTQYF
TRBJ1-5 | TRBV18 | - | - | TGTGCCAGCTCACCACCGGGGGTTGGGCCCTTCGGTCAGCCCCAGCATTTT | CASSPPGVGPFGQPQHF
TRBJ2-3 | TRBV20-1 | - | TRBD2 | TGCAGTGCCAGTGGACTAGCGGTCCCTCGAAGCACAGATACGCAGTATTTT | CSASGLAVPRSTDTQYF
TRBJ2-1 | TRBV9 | - | TRBD2 | TGTGCCAGCAGCGTAGGCCTAGCGGGACTGGGGAGCTCCTACAATGAGCAGTTCTTC | CASSVGLAGLGSSYNEQFF
TRBJ1-2 | TRBV29-1 | once | TRBD1 | TGCAGCGTTGAAGGCACAGGGGAGTGGGGCTACACCTTC | CSVEGTGEWGYTF
TRBJ2-2 | TRBV6-4 | - | TRBD2 | TGTGCCAGCAGTGAATTCGGGACTAGCGGGGGGCCCTACACCGGGGAGCTGTTTTTT | CASSEFGTSGGPYTGELFF
TRBJ1-1 | TRBV12-5 | - | TRBD1 | TGTGCTAGGGGTTTTCCAAGGAACAGGGGCATGGTTTCCACTGAAGCTTTCTTT | CARGFPRNRGMVSTEAFF
TRBJ2-2 | TRBV28 | few | - | TGTGCCTCAGCAGGTTCTGGGGGGCGCACCGGGGAGCTGTTTTTT | CASAGSGGRTGELFF
TRBJ1-6 | TRBV28 | - | - | TGTGCCAGCACCCGGGGGGCAAATTCACCCCTCCACTTT | CASTRGANSPLHF
TRBJ1-5 | TRBV24-1 | - | - | TGTGCCACCAGTTCCGGGGGCACCAATCAGCCCCAGCATTTT | CATSSGGTNQPQHF
TRBJ2-3 | TRBV19 | - | - | TGTGCCAGTAGTGTGAATAGGGCACAGGGTACGCAGTATTTT | CASSVNRAQGTQYF
TRBJ2-3 | TRBV4-1 | - | TRBD2 | TGCGCCAGCAGCCAAGAGGGCGGACTAAGCGGGATACCAGATACGCAGTATTTT | CASSQEGGLSGIPDTQYF
TRBJ2-1 | TRBV3-1/TRBV3-2 | - | TRBD2 | TGTGCCAGCAGCCAAGGTAGCGGGAGAATGACCTACAATGAGCAGTTCTTC | CASSQGSGRMTYNEQFF
TRBJ1-2 | TRBV19 | - | TRBD1 | TGTGCCAGTGGGGGAGGGGGCGACCACTATAACTATGGCTACACCTTC | CASGGGGDHYNYGYTF
TRBJ2-1 | TRBV7-3 | - | TRBD1 | TGTGCCAGCAGCCCTAGGACAGGGAACAATGAGCAGTTCTTC | CASSPRTGNNEQFF
TRBJ2-5 | TRBV5-6 | - | TRBD1 | TGTGCCAGCAGCTTGACAGGGGGTCTAACCCAGTACTTC | CASSLTGGLTQYF
TRBJ2-7 | TRBV18 | - | - | TGTGCCAGCTCACCCGCACTGGACATACGGTACGAGCAGTACTTC | CASSPALDIRYEQYF
TRBJ1-5 | TRBV4-2 | once | - | TGTGCCAGCAGCCAAGTTGAGTATAGCAATCAGCCCCAGCATTTT | CASSQVEYSNQPQHF